This T cell receptor beta chain was captured in a study of regulatory T cells in long-lasting Graves disease (dated by TCRdb to about 2021). With regard to the full study: In the newly diagnosed Graves' disease group, patients had been taking antithyroid drugs for less than 3 months. Persistent Graves' disease patients were compared with newly diagnosed Graves' disease patients by peripheral blood TCR sequencing and RNA sequencing. TCR sequencing covered some 13 persistent and some 20 newly diagnosed Graves' disease patients, some 33 samples in total. The study took place in China and was registered as a clinical trial.

This clonotype has ten or more counts. Its antigen is not yet known. It has no much larger one-base neighbor in the sample; base qualities were not kept. The investigation overall reported the following: Patients with persistent disease shared more public clonotypes (about 3,000) than newly diagnosed patients did (around 980). Sequencing and analysis were limited to the TCR beta chain. Lower TCR Shannon entropy and fewer highly expanded clones were observed in persistent Graves' disease patients than in newly diagnosed patients, which suggested clonal expansion. The authors noted that the small sample size was a limitation that may lower accuracy. The study examined only peripheral blood because the primary lesion, thyroid tissue, could not be accessed. TRBV28, TRBJ1-2 and TRBJ2-5 were preferentially used in persistent disease, while TRBV20-1 and TRBJ2-1 were favored in newly diagnosed disease.

The receptor library was made with multiplex PCR. TCRdb records Illumina HiSeq 4000 as the sequencer. TCR beta libraries were built with iRepertoire HTBI primers and Arm-PCR amplification of CDR3 regions. PCR products were gel purified before sequencing. As for how the authors treated the data: Gene usage analysis of CDR3 amino acid clonotypes used the approximately 62 TRBV and 14 to 15 TRBJ segments found across samples. COPE and FqMerger were used to merge the filtered high-quality paired reads into contigs. BLAST was used to align contigs to IMGT TRBV, TRBD and TRBJ reference genes, with CDR3 defined following IMGT. Any clonotype with a frequency above 0.1% was counted as a highly expanded clone. Shannon entropy was used to measure repertoire diversity, and the Gini coefficient was used to measure V-J evenness. Clonotypes shared by more than one individual were considered public. TCRdb reanalyzed the raw reads on its own, using fastp at Q25 for trimming and MiXCR for clone calling, and kept in-frame beta chains. Rows merge per CDR3 protein into single entries with the most common DNA and genes. The V and J calls come from TCRdb's annotation, not from the publication. Recorded for this sample are approximately 350,000 distinct CDR3 sequences; approximately 16% of them occurred a single time. Roughly 27% of the sample lies in the top ten.

There are 16 amino acids in the CDR3, from cysteine to phenylalanine inclusive. This entry keeps only the CDR3 DNA: 48 bases, framed from base 1. V is reduced by 3 bases and J by 4 bases, leaving a spacing of 16 bases between them. As encoded in the germline V gene, CDR1 is MDHEN while CDR2 is SYDVKM. The sample's time point label, decoded: newly diagnosed GD, antithyroid drugs for less than 3 months. For both TCR sequencing and RNA sequencing, RNA was extracted from PBMCs in TRIzol. The diagnosis of Graves' disease was made according to American Thyroid Association guidelines. The patients came from an endocrinology department in Xi'an, China. Each patient gave 7.5 to 10 milliliters of peripheral blood, collected in an EDTA anticoagulant tube. PBMCs were isolated by Ficoll Paque Plus density gradient separation without further T cell sorting. An Agilent 2100 Bioanalyzer and agarose gel were used to assess RNA quality, and a NanoDrop 2000 was used to measure RNA concentration.

These data are also associated with another study on T cells in Graves' hyperthyroidism and ophthalmopathy. The second study reports: Graves' hyperthyroidism was defined as stable when no progression to ophthalmopathy occurred over 18 months of follow-up. The hyperthyroidism patients were between 18 and 65 years old and newly diagnosed, with a disease duration of less than 2 months. The study excluded patients with uncontrolled infections, other autoimmune diseases, pregnancy or lactation. Clinical symptoms, serum thyroxine and TRAb, thyroid ultrasound, and orbital computed tomography formed the basis for the diagnoses. A first-round RT-PCR of the TCR CDR3 used the HTBI primer set with the Qiagen OneStep RT-PCR kit. Most expanded thyroid clonotypes (frequency above 0.001) were also detected in blood, suggesting blood repertoires may reflect thyroid immune responses. A 13 V-J signature model separated ophthalmopathy from stable hyperthyroidism, with approximately 87% sensitivity and 81% to 83% specificity in cross-validation and 80%/75% in testing. In validation, the model predicted progression to ophthalmopathy with about 71% sensitivity and roughly 75% specificity, a median of 6.5 months before onset. A discovery cohort of about a hundred patients, 43 with Graves' ophthalmopathy and approximately 57 with stable Graves' hyperthyroidism, was used to find distinguishing TCR V-J signatures. Prospective prediction of ophthalmopathy was tested in an independent validation cohort of approximately 19 hyperthyroidism patients and 17 patients who later progressed to ophthalmopathy. For training and testing, the roughly 93 patients in the discovery cohort were randomly divided in a 7:3 ratio. In addition, the study compared T-cell repertoires in thyroid tissue and in blood from a handful of Graves' hyperthyroidism patients. After sampling, hyperthyroidism patients received methimazole starting at 30 mg daily, and ophthalmopathy patients received high-dose intravenous methylprednisolone. Libraries were constructed in a second round of multiplex PCR, after which size selection and purification were performed. Libraries were sequenced paired-end with 100 bp reads on an Illumina HiSeq2000. SOAPnuke was used to process the raw data, removing reads that contained adapters or uncalled bases, had a mean Phred below 15, or lacked an exact match to the constant primer or identifier. High-quality paired reads were merged with COPE v1.2.5, and unique nucleotide sequences were defined as clonotypes. MiTCR v1.1 was used to align clonotypes to the IMGT TRBV, TRBD and TRBJ reference segments. Analysis was restricted to V-J combinations with a frequency above 0.0001, which covered roughly 99% of repertoires. The TCS score was defined as the ratio of F50 (clonal expansion) to E x V (chaos), calculated using BLOSUM62-based TCRdist between CDR3 peptides within each V-J. Welch's t-statistics and random forest reduced 500 to 650 V-J features to about 13, which were used in a naive Bayes classifier (R e1071). No statistical method was used to fix the sample size in advance, and group allocation was not hidden from the investigators. The paper reports TCR Vbeta CDR3 sequencing of some 140 peripheral blood samples: 43 ophthalmopathy, roughly 80 hyperthyroidism and about 17 progressor patients.

This chain joins TRBV28 to TRBJ1-5; the D gene identity is not certain. This sample comprised peripheral blood mononuclear cells (PBMCs), obtained at new diagnosis, from a patient treated with antithyroid drugs. The TCR originated in a man between 35 and 55 years old with Graves disease. Donor details come from another sample of the same person, matched by shared clones. The nucleotides are TGTGCCAGCAGTTTGGGGTTGCGGGGTGAGAATCAGCCCCAGCATTTT. Translated, this gives CASSLGLRGENQPQHF.